One and the same sample provided the 21 T cell receptor beta chains below, sequenced in a study of response to subunit inactivated influenza vaccine. Each CDR3 protein gets one entry after TCRdb re-called the RT-PCR reads with MiXCR. This table has a few hundred thousand distinct CDR3 sequences, roughly 20% appearing once. The source material was PBMCs from blood, sampled 21 months after vaccination. All receptors derive from a man between 50 and 69 years old who received an inactivated influenza vaccine.

In its sample, this clonotype was seen a few times. V and J are TRBV29-1 and TRBJ1-2; D perhaps matches TRBD1 (5 bases). Trimming cost V 1 base and J 4 bases, with 13 bases left between them. CDR1 and CDR2 (germline): SQVTM, ANQGSEA. CDR3 length: 14 residues. The chain's CDR3 is CSVEVQGEVYGYTF. The CDR3 DNA reads TGCAGCGTTGAAGTTCAGGGAGAGGTCTATGGCTACACCTTC. Full variable domain (rest looked up from reference TRBV29-1 and TRBJ1-2): SAVISQKPSRDICQRGTSLTIQCQVDSQVTMMFWYRQQPGQSLTLIATANQGSEATYESGFVIDKFPISRPNLTFSTLTVSNMSPEDSSIYLCSVEVQGEVYGYTFGSGTRLTVV.

This clonotype was seen only a few times. The chain carries TRBV28 and TRBJ2-7; 7 nucleotides agree with TRBD2. Losses at the gene ends were 6 bases for V and 3 bases for J; bases not matched to a gene: 11. The CDR3 has 15 residues. Germline V gives CDR1 MDHEN, CDR2 SYDVKM. CDR3 sequence: CASSPAIRGGYEQYF. CDR3 sequence (DNA): TGTGCCAGCAGCCCCGCAATCCGCGGGGGCTACGAGCAGTACTTC.

This clonotype has just a few counts. The chain uses TRBV12-3 or TRBV12-4 and TRBJ1-5; D ambiguous. Trimming cost V 3 bases and J 0 bases, with 18 bases left between them. The CDR3 extends over 18 amino acids. CDR3 DNA sequence: TGTGCCAGCAGTTTCGCGATGAGTGTGGATTATAGCAATCAGCCCCAGCATTTT. Its translation is CASSFAMSVDYSNQPQHF.

This clonotype appeared a few times. This chain joins TRBV29-1 and TRBJ1-5; D unclear. Germline V gene data show CDR1 as SQVTM and CDR2 as ANQGSEA. CDR3 length: 13 residues. The V end was cut by 4 bases, the J end by 0 bases, with 7 bases between. CDR3 amino acids: CSVVAGSNQPQHF. The CDR3 DNA sequence: TGCAGCGTTGTAGCTGGTAGCAATCAGCCCCAGCATTTT.

This clonotype has more than one count but fewer than ten. The V and J genes are TRBV30 and TRBJ1-4; D might be TRBD1 (6 bases). The V and J ends lost 3 bases and 1 base respectively, with 12 bases between them. The CDR3 spans 15 residues. Germline V gene data show CDR1 as GTSNPN and CDR2 as SVGIG (reference sequence). The CDR3 region has the DNA TGTGCCTGGAGGGGGGCGGCTGTAACTAATGAAAAACTGTTTTTT. Encoded protein: CAWRGAAVTNEKLFF.

This clonotype was counted only a few times. V gene TRBV4-3 combines with J gene TRBJ1-6; a weak D match, TRBD1 (5 bases). V was shortened by 0 bases and J by 5 bases, with 8 bases between the two germline ends. The CDR3 consists of 15 residues. Germline lookup yields CDR1 LGHNA and CDR2 YSLEER. CDR3 amino acids: CASSQDDRNNSPLHF. CDR3 in DNA: TGCGCCAGCAGCCAAGATGACAGAAATAATTCACCCCTCCACTTT.

The chain carries TRBV20-1 and TRBJ1-2; 9 bases are shared with TRBD1. Trimming removed 4 bases from V and 4 bases from J; junction bases left unmatched: 4. Germline CDR1 reads DFQATT; CDR2 reads SNEGSKA (reference sequence). The CDR3 totals 13 residues. The CDR3 DNA reads TGCAGTGCTACGGGACAGGGAGCCTATGGCTACACCTTC. Translating it yields CSATGQGAYGYTF.

The gene calls are TRBV6-2 or TRBV6-3 and TRBJ2-7; D gene uncertain. The V end lost 3 bases, the J end lost 3 bases, and 6 bases lay between the germline ends. Looked up from germline, CDR1 is MNHEY and CDR2 is SVGEGT. This CDR3 contains 12 residues. CDR3 bases: TGTGCCAGCAGTTATACCCGCTACGAGCAGTACTTC. Translating it yields CASSYTRYEQYF.

This clonotype came up many times. The rearrangement uses TRBV7-9 and TRBJ1-5, with TRBD1 as a possible D gene (5 bases). This CDR3 region has 13 residues. V gave up 5 bases and J gave up 4 bases, with 9 bases separating them. CDR1 and CDR2 from the germline V gene are SEHNR and FQNEAQ (reference sequence). The CDR3 nucleotides read TGTGCCAGCAGCCTGGGACCGAATCAGCCCCAGCATTTT. This gives the protein CASSLGPNQPQHF.

This clonotype was observed once. The rearrangement joins TRBV28 to TRBJ2-3; no clear D gene. V was shortened by 7 bases and J by 4 bases, with 9 bases between the two germline ends. The CDR3 spans 12 residues. Germline CDR1 MDHEN, CDR2 SYDVKM. CDR3 sequence: CASTRSADTQYF. In nucleotides, the CDR3 is TGTGCCAGCACCCGGAGTGCAGATACGCAGTATTTT.

This clonotype was seen more than once but under ten times. The chain uses TRBV30 and TRBJ1-6, with no clear D. This CDR3 region has 14 residues. Trimming left V 0 bases short and J 7 bases short, with 10 bases between. Germline assignment: CDR1 GTSNPN and CDR2 SVGIG (reference sequence). Here the CDR3 reads CAWSVLGRNSPLHF. The CDR3 nucleotides are TGTGCCTGGAGTGTACTTGGCAGAAATTCACCCCTCCACTTT.

This clonotype occurred a few times. The V and J genes are TRBV29-1 and TRBJ1-1, with TRBD1 matching over 8 bases. The CDR3 covers 13 residues. V dropped 4 bases and J dropped 1; count of bases not matched to a gene: 2. CDR1 and CDR2 from the germline V gene are SQVTM and ANQGSEA. CDR3 in amino acids: CSVGDRGNTEAFF. Here the CDR3 DNA reads TGCAGCGTTGGAGACAGGGGGAACACTGAAGCTTTCTTT.

A few counts support this clonotype. This rearrangement joins TRBV5-5 to TRBJ1-2; no clear D. Germline assignment: CDR1 SGHKS and CDR2 YYEKEE (reference sequence). Deletions cut 0 bases from V and 8 bases from J, with 8 bases between. The CDR3 consists of 12 residues. DNA for the CDR3: TGTGCCAGCAGCTTGGCGTCAGACGGCTACACCTTC. Translation gives CASSLASDGYTF.

A few counts support this clonotype. The rearrangement uses TRBV5-6 and TRBJ2-5, with a possible D match to TRBD1 (5 bases). The V gene lost 4 bases and the J gene lost 5 bases, with 12 bases spanning the gap. Germline CDR1 and CDR2: SGHDT and YYEEEE. This CDR3 is 13 amino acids long. DNA for the CDR3: TGTGCCAGCAGCACGTCAGGGCCGGAGACCCAGTACTTC. It is translated as CASSTSGPETQYF.

This clonotype was found a few times. The rearrangement joins TRBV20-1 to TRBJ1-2; TRBD1 might be the D (6 bases). V dropped 6 bases and J dropped 8 bases, with 16 bases sitting between them. Germline assignment: CDR1 DFQATT and CDR2 SNEGSKA (reference sequence). This CDR3 comprises 12 residues. CDR3 sequence: CSATGGPAGYTF. DNA of the CDR3: TGCAGTGCCACCGGGGGGCCGGCAGGCTACACCTTC.

This clonotype was seen a few times. This chain joins TRBV7-2 and TRBJ2-5; D ambiguous. Germline V gene data show CDR1 as SGHTA and CDR2 as FQGNSA. V was trimmed by 6 bases and J by 10 bases, leaving 12 bases between them. The CDR3 consists of 11 residues. CDR3 sequence reads: CASSPAALQYF. In DNA form, the CDR3 reads TGTGCCAGCAGTCCCGCAGCCCTCCAGTACTTC. Full variable domain (remainder filled in from reference TRBV7-2 and TRBJ2-5): GAGVSQSPSNKVTEKGKDVELRCDPISGHTALYWYRQSLGQGLEFLIYFQGNSAPDKSGLPSDRFSAERTGGSVSTLTIQRTQQEDSAVYLCASSPAALQYFGPGTRLLVL.

The chain carries TRBV18 and TRBJ1-4; D not resolved. Per germline, CDR1 KGHSH and CDR2 LQKENI. Trimming left V 3 bases short and J 3 bases short, with 11 bases between. This CDR3 is 15 amino acids long. CDR3 in DNA: TGTGCCAGCTCACCTTTTGGCCAACCTAATGAAAAACTGTTTTTT. Encoded protein: CASSPFGQPNEKLFF. The variable domain in full, with the rest retrieved from reference TRBV18 and TRBJ1-4, is NAGVMQNPRHLVRRRGQEARLRCSPMKGHSHVYWYRQLPEEGLKFMVYLQKENIIDESGMPKERFSAEFPKEGPSILRIQQVVRGDSAAYFCASSPFGQPNEKLFFGSGTQLSVL.

There are many counts of this clonotype. This sequence joins TRBV28 and TRBJ1-2, with unresolved D. The CDR3 runs 12 residues. CDR1 and CDR2 (germline): MDHEN, SYDVKM. Trimming took off 4 bases at V and 8 bases at J, with 11 bases between the two ends. The CDR3 reads CASSSPPAGYTF. The CDR3 nucleotides are TGTGCCAGCAGTTCCCCCCCGGCGGGCTACACCTTC.

There are many counts of this clonotype. The gene calls are TRBV12-3 or TRBV12-4 and TRBJ1-1; TRBD1 matches at 9 bases. J gave up 0 bases and V 3 bases, and 5 bases lay outside the gene matches. CDR3 size: 16 residues. CDR3 nucleotide sequence: TGTGCCAGCAGTTTGGGGACAGGGATTATGAACACTGAAGCTTTCTTT. It encodes CASSLGTGIMNTEAFF.

The chain joins TRBV7-2 to TRBJ2-5, with D hard to call. The CDR3 spans 12 residues. The germline V gene has CDR1 SGHTA and CDR2 FQGNSA. Trimming took 5 bases from V and 5 from J, leaving 9 bases between them. The CDR3 spells CASSHGTETQYF. As DNA, the CDR3 is TGTGCCAGCAGCCACGGAACGGAGACCCAGTACTTC. Filled out from reference TRBV7-2 and TRBJ2-5, the complete variable domain reads GAGVSQSPSNKVTEKGKDVELRCDPISGHTALYWYRQSLGQGLEFLIYFQGNSAPDKSGLPSDRFSAERTGGSVSTLTIQRTQQEDSAVYLCASSHGTETQYFGPGTRLLVL.

This clonotype showed up just a few times. This sequence joins TRBV29-1 and TRBJ1-1, with a tentative D call TRBD1 (6 bases). In germline, CDR1 is SQVTM, CDR2 ANQGSEA. The CDR3 extends over 13 amino acids. V lost 6 bases and J 5 bases, leaving 16 bases between the germline ends. CDR3 bases: TGCAGCGTGGATTTCCGCAGGGGAACTGAAGCTTTCTTT. This translates into CSVDFRRGTEAFF.